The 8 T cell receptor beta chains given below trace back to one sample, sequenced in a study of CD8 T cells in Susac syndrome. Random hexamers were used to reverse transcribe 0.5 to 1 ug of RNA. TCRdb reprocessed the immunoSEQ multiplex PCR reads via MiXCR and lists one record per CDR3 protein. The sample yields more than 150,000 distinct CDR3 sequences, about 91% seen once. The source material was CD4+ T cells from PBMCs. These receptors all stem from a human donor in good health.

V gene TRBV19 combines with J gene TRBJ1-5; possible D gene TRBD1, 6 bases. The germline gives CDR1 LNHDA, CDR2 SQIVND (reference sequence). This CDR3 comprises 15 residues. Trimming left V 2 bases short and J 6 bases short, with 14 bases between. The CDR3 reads CASSITGSEVQPQHF. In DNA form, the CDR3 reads TGTGCCAGTAGTATAACAGGGTCTGAGGTTCAGCCCCAGCATTTT.

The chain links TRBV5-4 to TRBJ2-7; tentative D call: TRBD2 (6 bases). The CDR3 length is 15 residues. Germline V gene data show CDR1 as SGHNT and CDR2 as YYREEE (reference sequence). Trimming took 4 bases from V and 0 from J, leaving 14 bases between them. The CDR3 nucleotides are TGTGCCAGCAGCACCGGGACTCTAAGCTCCTACGAGCAGTACTTC. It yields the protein CASSTGTLSSYEQYF.

DNA of the CDR3: TGTGCCAGCAGCTTAGTTGGGGGGCTGGCAGATACGCAGTATTTT. It translates to CASSLVGGLADTQYF. This chain uses TRBV7-2 with TRBJ2-3; D tentatively fits TRBD1 or TRBD2 (6 bases each). This CDR3 is built from 15 residues. The V end lost 1 base, the J end lost 4 bases, and 12 bases lay between the germline ends. Germline CDR1 SGHTA, CDR2 FQGNSA.

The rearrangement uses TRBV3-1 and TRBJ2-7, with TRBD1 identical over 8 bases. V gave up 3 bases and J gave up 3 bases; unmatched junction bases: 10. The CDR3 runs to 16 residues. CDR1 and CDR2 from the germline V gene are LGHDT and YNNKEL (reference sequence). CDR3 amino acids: CASSHPQRDRIYEQYF. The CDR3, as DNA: TGTGCCAGCAGCCATCCCCAAAGGGACAGGATCTACGAGCAGTACTTC.

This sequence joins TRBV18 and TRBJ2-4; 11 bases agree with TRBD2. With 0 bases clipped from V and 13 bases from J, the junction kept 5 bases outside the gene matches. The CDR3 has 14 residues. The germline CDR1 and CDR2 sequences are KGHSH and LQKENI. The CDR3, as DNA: TGTGCCAGCTCACCACCGTTGGCTAGCGGGAGGCAGTACTTC. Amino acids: CASSPPLASGRQYF.

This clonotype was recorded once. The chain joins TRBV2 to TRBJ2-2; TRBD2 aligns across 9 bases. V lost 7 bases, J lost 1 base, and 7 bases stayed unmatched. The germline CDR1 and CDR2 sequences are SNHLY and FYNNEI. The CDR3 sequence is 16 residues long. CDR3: CASNLGTSRNTGELFF. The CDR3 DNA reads TGTGCCAGCAACCTAGGGACTAGCCGGAACACCGGGGAGCTGTTTTTT.

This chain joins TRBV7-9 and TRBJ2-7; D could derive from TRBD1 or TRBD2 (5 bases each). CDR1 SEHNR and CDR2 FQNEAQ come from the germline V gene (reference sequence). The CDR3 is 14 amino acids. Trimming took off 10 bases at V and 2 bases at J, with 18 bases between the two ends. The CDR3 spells CAISKGTVAYEQYF. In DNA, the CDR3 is TGTGCCATATCGAAAGGGACCGTCGCCTACGAGCAGTACTTC.

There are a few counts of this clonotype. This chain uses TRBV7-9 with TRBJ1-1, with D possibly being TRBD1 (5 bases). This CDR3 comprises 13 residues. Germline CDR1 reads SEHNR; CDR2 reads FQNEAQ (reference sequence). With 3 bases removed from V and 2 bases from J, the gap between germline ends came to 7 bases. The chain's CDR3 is CASSFGGNTEAFF. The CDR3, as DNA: TGTGCCAGCAGCTTCGGGGGAAACACTGAAGCTTTCTTT.